These T cell receptor beta chains were read from a single sample in a study of blood T cell repertoires in COVID-19. The assay was immunoSEQ multiplex PCR, and TCRdb's table has in-frame clones only and misses some. The data contain tens of thousands of clones, around 92% of them seen just once; the ten biggest clones take up under 5.5%. The sample comprised peripheral blood. The receptors shown here come from a man over 45 with active COVID-19. Each CDR3 is given with its conserved first and last residue.

V gene	J gene	CDR3 protein
TRBV9	TRBJ2-3	CASSVVGGQGPDTQYF
TRBV6-1	TRBJ1-4	CASSEEQGRGKEKLFF
TRBV5-5	TRBJ1-3	CASSPALTGTRSSGNTIYF
TRBV18	TRBJ2-2	CASSPQLAGHTGELFF
TRBV27	TRBJ1-2	CASSLSAAGNYGYTF
TRBV18	TRBJ1-1	CASSPMTGGNTEAFF
TRBV19	TRBJ2-5	CASSIDKGRYQETQYF
TRBV6-1	TRBJ2-7	CASSDSPFGGTYEQYF
TRBV28	TRBJ1-2	CASTRGQGSYGYTF
TRBV7-2	TRBJ2-3	CASSLTGTGGPADTQYF
TRBV25-1	TRBJ2-1	CASSEMSAGPNEQFF
TRBV28	TRBJ1-2	CASSPRGRDRGLGYTF
TRBV7-2	TRBJ1-2	CASSRGQIYGYTF
TRBV2	TRBJ1-5	CASRFGGNQPQHF
TRBV6-2/TRBV6-3	TRBJ1-2	CASSRPGFGYTF
TRBV5-3	TRBJ2-3	CARSPPTGPSTDTQYF
TRBV7-8	TRBJ1-5	CASSLAQAAPNQPQHF
TRBV7-2	TRBJ1-1	CASSSTGVGTEAFF
TRBV12-3/TRBV12-4	TRBJ2-7	CASSPRTEQYF
TRBV5-4	TRBJ2-2	CASTSRETNTGELFF
TRBV4-1	TRBJ2-4	CASSQVAGGRFGAKNIQYF
TRBV5-4	TRBJ1-1	CASSSARVGTEAFF
TRBV28	TRBJ2-2	CASLPGSANTGELFF
TRBV28	TRBJ2-7	CASSRRAGGSYEQYF
TRBV7-2	TRBJ2-7	CASRKAGGSYEQYF
TRBV7-9	TRBJ2-7	CASSLGAYEQYF
TRBV5-1	TRBJ1-2	CASSFDSYGYTF
TRBV19	TRBJ2-7	CASSITSGPTYEQYF
TRBV7-8	TRBJ2-7	CASSITYEQYF
TRBV27	TRBJ2-7	CASSATGWGEQYF
TRBV5-1	TRBJ1-1	CASSLGQVATEAFF
TRBV3-1/TRBV3-2	TRBJ1-4	CASSQGRVLGQRLFF
TRBV5-6	TRBJ2-2	CASSWSTAGGTGELFF
TRBV6-5	TRBJ1-2	CASGPSLTGDYGYTF
TRBV28	TRBJ2-4	CASSRLAGQPKNIQYF
TRBV9	TRBJ1-2	CASSDGTGTTNYGYTF
TRBV6-6	TRBJ1-1	CASSSLDRDGTEAFF
TRBV5-6	TRBJ1-2	CASSWARPSNYGYTF